These 10 T cell receptor beta chains came from one sample sequenced in a study of shared clonotypes between healthy human individuals. Here immunoSEQ multiplex PCR was the method, and the copy in TCRdb shows in-frame clones only, minus some. This table has some 1 million clones, roughly 75% appearing once. Sequenced: memory CD4+ T cells sorted from blood. As to subset: CD45RA-negative fraction. Receptors originate from a man aged 18 to 30 in good health.

This chain links TRBV10-3 with TRBJ1-2; no clear D. This CDR3 has 12 amino acids. CDR1 and CDR2 from the germline V gene are ENHRY and SYGVKD. V was shortened by 2 bases and J by 8 bases, with 9 bases between the two germline ends. CDR3 in amino acids: CAISEPGEGYTF. The CDR3 coding sequence is TGTGCCATCAGTGAGCCAGGAGAGGGCTACACCTTC.

The genes are TRBV7-8 and TRBJ2-1; weak D call: TRBD2 (6 bases). The CDR3 runs 15 residues. Germline V gives CDR1 SGHVS, CDR2 FQNEAQ. The V end lost 3 bases, the J end lost 7 bases, and 16 bases lay between the germline ends. Written as DNA, the CDR3 is TGTGCCAGCAGCTTGGTATACGGGAGTGGGAATGAGCAGTTCTTC. It encodes CASSLVYGSGNEQFF.

This sequence joins TRBV29-1 and TRBJ2-7, with a possible D match to TRBD1 (6 bases). V lost 7 bases, J lost 4 bases, and 11 bases lay in between. CDR3 length: 11 amino acids. CDR1 and CDR2 (germline): SQVTM, ANQGSEA. The CDR3 is CSGSTGYEQYF. The CDR3 DNA reads as TGCAGCGGCTCAACAGGGTACGAGCAGTACTTC.

This chain uses TRBV2 with TRBJ2-2; maybe TRBD2 (6 bases). The CDR3 is 15 residues long. Germline V lookup: CDR1 SNHLY, CDR2 FYNNEI. Trimming pared 6 bases from V and 5 bases from J, leaving 16 bases between. CDR3 sequence reads: CASRGTSRGTGELFF. DNA of the CDR3: TGTGCCAGCAGGGGGACCTCCCGGGGGACCGGGGAGCTGTTTTTT.

In DNA, the CDR3 is TGTGCCAGCAGCAAGCCGGGACTGGGCGGGAATGAGCAGTTCTTC. It translates to CASSKPGLGGNEQFF. This chain joins TRBV7-6 and TRBJ2-1, with D perhaps TRBD2 (6 bases). Trimming left V 5 bases short and J 7 bases short, with 18 bases between. The CDR3 runs 15 residues. Germline values: CDR1 SGHVS, CDR2 FNYEAQ.

The chain couples TRBV2 to TRBJ2-2; D may be TRBD1 (6 bases). Germline assignment: CDR1 SNHLY and CDR2 FYNNEI. The CDR3 contains 14 residues. Trimming took off 6 bases at V and 4 bases at J, with 12 bases between the two ends. Written as DNA, the CDR3 is TGTGCCAGCAGCCTACAGGGAGTCACCGGGGAGCTGTTTTTT. Encoded protein: CASSLQGVTGELFF.

The chain links TRBV9 to TRBJ1-2; D perhaps matches TRBD1 (6 bases). Trimming took 0 bases from V and 5 from J, leaving 14 bases between them. Germline-derived CDR1 and CDR2 are SGDLS and YYNGEE. The CDR3 consists of 15 residues. Here the CDR3 reads CASSVASATGYGYTF. CDR3 nucleotides: TGTGCCAGCAGCGTAGCCTCCGCTACAGGGTATGGCTACACCTTC.

Regarding this clone: The identical CDR3 is also encoded by other nucleotide sequences in the sample. The gene calls are TRBV10-2 and TRBJ1-1; D ambiguous. The V and J ends lost 6 bases and 3 bases respectively, with 5 bases between them. Germline V gene lookup returns CDR1 WSHSY and CDR2 SAAADI. The CDR3 contains 11 residues. CDR3 amino acids: CASRRDTEAFF. DNA for the CDR3: TGCGCCAGCAGAAGGGACACTGAAGCTTTCTTT.

This chain connects TRBV10-3 to TRBJ2-2; TRBD1 or TRBD2 may be the D gene (5 bases each). Germline CDR1 and CDR2: ENHRY and SYGVKD. The CDR3 contains 15 residues. Trimming shortened V by 4 bases and J by 2 bases, and 11 bases separated the two germline ends. The CDR3 spells CAISAGAKNTGELFF. The CDR3 coding sequence is TGTGCCATCAGTGCCGGGGCAAAAAACACCGGGGAGCTGTTTTTT.

This clone was counted a few times. CDR3 coding DNA: TGTGCCACGTCGGTTGCAGTCTCCGGCAATGAGCAGTTCTTC. Translation gives CATSVAVSGNEQFF. The chain links TRBV2 to TRBJ2-1; the D is unclear. V was clipped by 10 bases and J by 6 bases, with 19 bases between them. This CDR3 is 14 amino acids long. Germline V CDR1 and CDR2: SNHLY, FYNNEI. The whole variable domain, remainder taken from reference TRBV2 and TRBJ2-1, is EPEVTQTPSHQVTQMGQEVILRCVPISNHLYFYWYRQILGQKVEFLVSFYNNEISEKSEIFDDQFSVERPDGSNFTLKIRSTKLEDSAMYFCATSVAVSGNEQFFGPGTRLTVL.